These T cell receptor beta chains were read from a single sample in a study of shared clonotypes between healthy human individuals. Clones were read by immunoSEQ multiplex PCR, and TCRdb kept only the in-frame ones, dropping some. Counted here are roughly 400,000 clones, about 96% occurring once; the ten biggest clones make up 0.32%. The specimen sequenced was memory CD8+ T cells sorted from blood. The source of these receptors is a young man in good health. Each CDR3 is given with its conserved first and last residue. The D gene is left open where the match is weak. Only part of the rows carry a size: once, few, many, or a class if the clone is expanded.

V gene	D gene	J gene	clone size	CDR3 protein	CDR3 DNA
TRBV27	.	TRBJ2-1	.	CASSLGLTRGNEQFF	TGTGCCAGCAGTTTAGGACTAACCAGGGGCAATGAGCAGTTCTTC
TRBV30	.	TRBJ1-2	.	CAWRVTAANYGYTF	TGTGCCTGGAGGGTGACAGCCGCTAACTATGGCTACACCTTC
TRBV28	.	TRBJ2-7	.	CASSLVLATYEQYF	TGTGCCAGCAGTTTAGTTCTAGCGACCTACGAGCAGTACTTC
TRBV28	.	TRBJ2-7	.	CASSFTGPSYEQYF	TGTGCCAGCAGTTTTACAGGCCCATCCTACGAGCAGTACTTC
TRBV15	.	TRBJ2-1	.	CATSRVWRGPYNEQFF	TGTGCCACCAGCAGAGTATGGAGGGGCCCATACAATGAGCAGTTCTTC
TRBV5-1	TRBD2	TRBJ2-7	.	CASSLGLARYEQYF	TGCGCCAGCAGCTTGGGACTAGCGAGATACGAGCAGTACTTC
TRBV11-2	TRBD1	TRBJ2-6	.	CASSLGTGGSGANVLTF	TGTGCCAGCAGCTTAGGGACAGGGGGCTCTGGGGCCAACGTCCTGACTTTC
TRBV18	.	TRBJ2-5	.	CASSPLAEGRETQYF	TGTGCCAGCTCACCACTAGCGGAGGGGAGAGAGACCCAGTACTTC
TRBV5-1	TRBD2	TRBJ2-7	.	CASSLLAGNYEQYF	TGCGCCAGCAGCTTACTAGCGGGGAACTACGAGCAGTACTTC
TRBV4-1	.	TRBJ2-5	.	CASSQRGPLGNQETQYF	TGCGCCAGCAGCCAGAGGGGTCCGCTCGGAAATCAAGAGACCCAGTACTTC
TRBV28	TRBD1	TRBJ2-7	.	CASYRQGNSYEQYF	TGTGCCAGCTATAGACAGGGCAATTCCTACGAGCAGTACTTC
TRBV21-1	.	TRBJ2-7	.	CASMFRGSQSYEQYF	TGTGCCAGCATGTTTAGGGGGTCCCAATCCTACGAGCAGTACTTC
TRBV5-1	.	TRBJ1-2	once	CASSFSEFESYGYTF	TGCGCCAGCAGCTTCAGTGAATTCGAAAGCTATGGCTACACCTTC
TRBV5-1	TRBD1	TRBJ1-2	.	CASSLPGQGDGYTF	TGCGCCAGCAGCTTGCCGGGACAGGGGGATGGCTACACCTTC
TRBV29-1	.	TRBJ1-4	.	CSVVRSPNEKLFF	TGCAGCGTTGTTCGGAGCCCTAATGAAAAACTGTTTTTT
TRBV21-1	.	TRBJ2-1	.	CASSKWGDRDRGNEQFF	TGTGCCAGCAGCAAATGGGGGGACCGGGACAGGGGCAATGAGCAGTTCTTC
TRBV11-3	TRBD2	TRBJ2-1	.	CASSYSGGYNEQFF	TGTGCCAGCAGCTATAGCGGGGGCTACAATGAGCAGTTCTTC
TRBV28	.	TRBJ2-2	.	CASSPMARNGELFF	TGTGCCAGCAGTCCCATGGCTAGAAACGGGGAGCTGTTTTTT
TRBV4-2	.	TRBJ2-7	.	CASSQGQEYEQYF	TGTGCCAGCAGCCAAGGACAGGAATACGAGCAGTACTTC
TRBV19	TRBD1	TRBJ2-1	once	CATSGDRSSYNEQFF	TGTGCCACGTCCGGGGACAGGAGCTCCTACAATGAGCAGTTCTTC
TRBV6-5	TRBD2	TRBJ2-7	.	CASSGGLAGIYEQYF	TGTGCCAGCAGCGGAGGACTAGCGGGGATCTACGAGCAGTACTTC
TRBV29-1	.	TRBJ2-7	.	CSASGRSSYEQYF	TGCAGCGCTTCGGGACGGTCCTCCTACGAGCAGTACTTC
TRBV30	.	TRBJ1-6	once	CAWTGAYNSPLHF	TGTGCCTGGACAGGGGCCTATAATTCACCCCTCCACTTT
TRBV28	TRBD1	TRBJ1-2	once	CASSSGTDYGYTF	TGTGCCAGCAGTTCCGGGACAGACTATGGCTACACCTTC
TRBV19	.	TRBJ2-5	.	CASSARRTVQETQYF	TGTGCCAGTAGTGCGAGAAGGACAGTCCAAGAGACCCAGTACTTC
TRBV5-3	.	TRBJ1-3	.	CARSLGRDKSGNTIYF	TGTGCCAGAAGCTTGGGGAGGGACAAATCTGGAAACACCATATATTTT
TRBV28	TRBD2	TRBJ2-7	.	CASSSTTSGRYGEYF	TGTGCCAGCAGTTCAACTACTAGCGGGAGGTACGGCGAGTACTTC
TRBV27	.	TRBJ2-3	.	CASSFRFTSTDTQYF	TGTGCCAGCAGTTTTAGGTTTACTAGCACAGATACGCAGTATTTT
TRBV5-6	.	TRBJ2-5	.	CASSLPDGMEGETQYF	TGTGCCAGCAGCTTGCCGGACGGGATGGAGGGGGAGACCCAGTACTTC
TRBV19	TRBD1	TRBJ2-6	.	CASSIGQGKSGANVLTF	TGTGCCAGTAGTATAGGACAGGGCAAATCTGGGGCCAACGTCCTGACTTTC
TRBV30	.	TRBJ2-3	.	CAWSYDLAVSTDTQYF	TGTGCCTGGAGTTACGACTTAGCGGTATCCACAGATACGCAGTATTTT
TRBV4-1	.	TRBJ2-7	.	CASSQVSGGSYFYEQYF	TGCGCCAGCAGCCAAGTCTCCGGGGGCTCCTATTTTTACGAGCAGTACTTC
TRBV11-2	.	TRBJ2-3	.	CASSPETIRDSTDTQYF	TGTGCCAGCAGCCCCGAGACGATCCGGGACAGCACAGATACGCAGTATTTT
TRBV20-1	.	TRBJ1-2	.	CRAIYGYTF	TGCCGGGCGATCTATGGCTACACCTTC
TRBV27	.	TRBJ2-1	.	CASSRGNEQFF	TGTGCCAGCAGCAGGGGCAATGAGCAGTTCTTC
TRBV2	.	TRBJ2-3	.	CATLNEENPTDTQYF	TGTGCCACCCTCAATGAGGAAAACCCCACAGATACGCAGTATTTT
TRBV9	TRBD2	TRBJ2-7	.	CASSVSGTSAYEQYF	TGTGCCAGCAGCGTCTCCGGGACTAGCGCCTACGAGCAGTACTTC
TRBV6-5	TRBD1	TRBJ2-5	.	CATRTGGETQYF	TGTGCCACCCGGACAGGGGGAGAGACCCAGTACTTC
TRBV19	.	TRBJ1-1	few	CASSIRENTEAFF	TGTGCCAGTAGTATCAGGGAGAACACTGAAGCTTTCTTT
TRBV5-6	.	TRBJ2-3	.	CASSLASTDTQYF	TGTGCCAGCAGCTTGGCATCCACAGATACGCAGTATTTT
TRBV28	TRBD1	TRBJ2-7	.	CASSSQGVGHPYF	TGTGCCAGCAGTTCACAGGGGGTTGGGCACCCCTACTTC